This T cell receptor (beta chain) was sequenced for a study of T-cell memory formation after mild COVID-19. Findings and limits, study-wide: While clones contracting from day 15 to 85 were balanced between CD4 and CD8, later expanders leaned CD4+.

TCRdb fed the 5' RACE reads into MiXCR, producing one record per CDR3 protein. This sample carries around 310,000 distinct CDR3 sequences, roughly 13% of them seen once, and the ten largest clones take roughly a fifth. The CDR3 is made up of 19 amino acids. V lost 0 bases to trimming and J lost 4 bases, with 25 bases between them. The germline V gene has CDR1 SGHRS and CDR2 YFSETQ. Worth noting for this clonotype: What it recognizes is unknown.

The chain uses TRBV5-1 and TRBJ2-5; D is tentatively TRBD1 or TRBD2 (5 bases each). Sequenced: PBMCs or a T cell subset sorted from them (not recorded which). The receptor comes from a man aged 18 to 29 who had mild COVID-19 (a few samples of this study predate the infection). Cell type and time point are not known. As DNA, the CDR3 is TGCGCCAGCAGCTTGGTCAGTGGGACCCGGGGCCCGACCGGAGAGACCCAGTACTTC. It encodes CASSLVSGTRGPTGETQYF.